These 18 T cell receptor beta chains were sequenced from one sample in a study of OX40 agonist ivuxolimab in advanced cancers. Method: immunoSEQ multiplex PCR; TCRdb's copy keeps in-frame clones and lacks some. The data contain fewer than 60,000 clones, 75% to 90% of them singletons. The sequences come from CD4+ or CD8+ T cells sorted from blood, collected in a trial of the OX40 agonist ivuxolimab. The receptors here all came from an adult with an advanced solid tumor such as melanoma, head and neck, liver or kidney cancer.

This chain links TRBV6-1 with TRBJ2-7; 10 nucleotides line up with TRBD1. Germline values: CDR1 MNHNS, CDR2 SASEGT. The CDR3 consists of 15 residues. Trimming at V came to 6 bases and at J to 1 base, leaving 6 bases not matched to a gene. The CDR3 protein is CASSYDRGLSYEQYF. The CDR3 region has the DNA TGTGCCAGCAGCTATGACAGGGGGCTGTCCTACGAGCAGTACTTC.

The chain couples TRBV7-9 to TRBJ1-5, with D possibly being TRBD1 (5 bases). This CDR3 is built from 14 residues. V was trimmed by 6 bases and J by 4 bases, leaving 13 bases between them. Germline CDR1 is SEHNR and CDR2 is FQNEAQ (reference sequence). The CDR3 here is CASSRLQVNQPQHF. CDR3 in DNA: TGTGCCAGCAGTCGGTTACAGGTGAATCAGCCCCAGCATTTT.

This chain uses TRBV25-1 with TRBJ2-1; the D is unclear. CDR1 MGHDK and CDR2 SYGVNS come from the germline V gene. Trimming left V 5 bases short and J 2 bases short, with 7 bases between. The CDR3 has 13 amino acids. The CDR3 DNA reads TGTGCCAGCAGTAGACCCGCCTACAATGAGCAGTTCTTC. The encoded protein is CASSRPAYNEQFF.

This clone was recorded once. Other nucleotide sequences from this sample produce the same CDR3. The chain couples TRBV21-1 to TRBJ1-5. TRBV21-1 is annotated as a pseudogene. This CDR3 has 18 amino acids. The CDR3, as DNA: TGTGCCAGCAGCACCCTCCTGGTGGGCCCTGTGGGGAGCCAGCCCCAGCATTTT. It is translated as CASSTLLVGPVGSQPQHF.

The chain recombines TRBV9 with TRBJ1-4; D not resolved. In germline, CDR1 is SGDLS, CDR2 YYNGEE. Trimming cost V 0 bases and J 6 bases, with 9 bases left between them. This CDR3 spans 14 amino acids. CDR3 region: CASSVGDGDEKLFF. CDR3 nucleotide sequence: TGTGCCAGCAGCGTAGGAGACGGGGATGAAAAACTGTTTTTT.

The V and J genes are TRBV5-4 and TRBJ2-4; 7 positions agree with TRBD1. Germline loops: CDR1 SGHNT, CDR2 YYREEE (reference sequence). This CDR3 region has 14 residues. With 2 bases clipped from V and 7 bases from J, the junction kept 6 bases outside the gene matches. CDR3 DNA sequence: TGTGCCAGCAGCTTCGACAGGGCTAAGAACATTCAGTACTTC. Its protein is CASSFDRAKNIQYF.

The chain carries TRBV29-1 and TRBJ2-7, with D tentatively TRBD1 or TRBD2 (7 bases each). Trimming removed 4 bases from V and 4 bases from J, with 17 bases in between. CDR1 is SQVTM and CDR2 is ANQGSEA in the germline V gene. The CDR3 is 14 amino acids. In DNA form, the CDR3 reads TGCAGCGTTGTGGGGAGGGGGCCAGGATACGAGCAGTACTTC. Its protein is CSVVGRGPGYEQYF.

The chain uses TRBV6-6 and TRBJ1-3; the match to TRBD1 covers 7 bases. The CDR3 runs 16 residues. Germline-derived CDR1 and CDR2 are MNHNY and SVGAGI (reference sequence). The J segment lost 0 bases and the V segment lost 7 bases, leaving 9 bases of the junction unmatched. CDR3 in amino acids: CASTPGTVGSGNTIYF. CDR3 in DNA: TGTGCCAGCACCCCCGGGACAGTCGGCTCTGGAAACACCATATATTTT.

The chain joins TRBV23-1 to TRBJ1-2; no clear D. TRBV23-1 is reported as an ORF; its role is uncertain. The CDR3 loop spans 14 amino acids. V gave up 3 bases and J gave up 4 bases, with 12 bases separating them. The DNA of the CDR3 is TGCGCCAGCAGTCAGCAAACAGCCTCCTATGGCTACACCTTC. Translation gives CASSQQTASYGYTF.

The CDR3 region has the DNA TGTGCCAGCAGCTTGAGGCGAGTAGATACGCAGTATTTT. Protein product: CASSLRRVDTQYF. The chain combines TRBV5-4 with TRBJ2-3; D not certain. CDR1 and CDR2 from the germline V gene are SGHNT and YYREEE (reference sequence). The CDR3 length is 13 residues. Trimming removed 1 base from V and 5 bases from J, with 8 bases in between.

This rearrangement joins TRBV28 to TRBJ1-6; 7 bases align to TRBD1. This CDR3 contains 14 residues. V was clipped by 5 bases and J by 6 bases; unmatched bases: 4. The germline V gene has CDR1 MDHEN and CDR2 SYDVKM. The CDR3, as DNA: TGTGCCAGCAGTGTGACAGGGCGTAATTCACCCCTCCACTTT. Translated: CASSVTGRNSPLHF.

The CDR3 loop is CASSLDGTGETGQYF. CDR3 nucleotides: TGTGCCAGCAGCTTAGATGGGACAGGGGAAACGGGGCAGTACTTC. The rearrangement uses TRBV7-2 and TRBJ2-7, with 10 bases aligning to TRBD1. The V gene end was trimmed by 1 base and the J gene end by 9 bases; junction bases not matched to a gene: 9. CDR3 length equals 15 residues. Germline V gives CDR1 SGHTA, CDR2 FQGNSA. The whole variable domain, filled in from reference TRBV7-2 and TRBJ2-7, reads GAGVSQSPSNKVTEKGKDVELRCDPISGHTALYWYRQSLGQGLEFLIYFQGNSAPDKSGLPSDRFSAERTGGSVSTLTIQRTQQEDSAVYLCASSLDGTGETGQYFGPGTRLTVT.

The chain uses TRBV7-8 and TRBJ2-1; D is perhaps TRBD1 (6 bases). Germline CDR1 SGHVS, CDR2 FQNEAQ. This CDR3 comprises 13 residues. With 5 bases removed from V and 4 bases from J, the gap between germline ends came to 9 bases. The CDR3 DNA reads TGTGCCAGCAGCCTCGGACAGTACAATGAGCAGTTCTTC. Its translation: CASSLGQYNEQFF.

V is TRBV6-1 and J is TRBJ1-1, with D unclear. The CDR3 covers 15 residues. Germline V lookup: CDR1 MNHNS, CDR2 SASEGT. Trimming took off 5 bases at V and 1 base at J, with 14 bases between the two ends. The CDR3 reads CASSSRALGNTEAFF. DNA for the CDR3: TGTGCCAGCAGTTCCCGGGCCCTGGGGAACACTGAAGCTTTCTTT.

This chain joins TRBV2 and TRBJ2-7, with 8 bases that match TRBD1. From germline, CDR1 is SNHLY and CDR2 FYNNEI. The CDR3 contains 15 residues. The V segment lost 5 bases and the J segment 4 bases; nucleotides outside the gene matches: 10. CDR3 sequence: CASSPRTGRSYEQYF. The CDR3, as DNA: TGTGCCAGCAGTCCCCGGACAGGGCGGAGTTACGAGCAGTACTTC.

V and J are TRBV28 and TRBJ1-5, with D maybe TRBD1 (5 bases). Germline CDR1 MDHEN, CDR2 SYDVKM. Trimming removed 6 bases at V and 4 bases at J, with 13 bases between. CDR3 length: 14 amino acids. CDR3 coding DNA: TGTGCCAGCAGCTCCGGGACGGCGAATCAGCCCCAGCATTTT. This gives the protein CASSSGTANQPQHF.

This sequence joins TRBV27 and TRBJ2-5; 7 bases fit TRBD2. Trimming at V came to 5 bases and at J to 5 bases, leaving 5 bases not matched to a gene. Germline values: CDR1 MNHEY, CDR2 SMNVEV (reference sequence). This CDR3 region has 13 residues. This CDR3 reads CASSPKRGETQYF. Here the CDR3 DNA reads TGTGCCAGCAGTCCAAAGCGGGGTGAGACCCAGTACTTC.

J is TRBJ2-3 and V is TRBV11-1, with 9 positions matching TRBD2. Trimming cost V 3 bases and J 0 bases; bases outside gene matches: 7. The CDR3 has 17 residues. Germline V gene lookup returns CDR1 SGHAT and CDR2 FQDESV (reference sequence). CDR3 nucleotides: TGTGCCAGCAGCTTGGGGATAGCGGGGGAAAGCACAGATACGCAGTATTTT. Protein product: CASSLGIAGESTDTQYF.